The 30 T cell receptor beta chains listed next were all sequenced from one sample in a study of blood T cell repertoires in COVID-19. The method was immunoSEQ multiplex PCR; TCRdb's version includes in-frame clones alone and lacks a portion of them. The table records about 380,000 clones, 88% of them present only once. Sequenced: PBMCs or T cells enriched from blood (not recorded which). These receptors were obtained from a woman aged 18-30 years who had recovered from COVID-19.

This clone has just a few counts. This rearrangement joins TRBV6-1 to TRBJ1-2, with D possibly matching TRBD1 (6 bases). This CDR3 spans 18 amino acids. Deletions cut 2 bases from V and 0 bases from J, with 19 bases between. CDR1 and CDR2 from the germline V gene are MNHNS and SASEGT. CDR3 in DNA: TGTGCCAGCAGTGAACCAATCTACAGGGATTTAGCTAACTATGGCTACACCTTC. As protein: CASSEPIYRDLANYGYTF.

The chain carries TRBV7-2 and TRBJ1-2; a possible D gene is TRBD1 (6 bases). The CDR3 extends over 14 amino acids. The V gene's germline CDR1 is SGHTA and CDR2 FQGNSA. Trimming shortened V by 6 bases and J by 8 bases, and 19 bases separated the two germline ends. The CDR3 sequence: CASSRGRGKRGYTF. The CDR3 DNA is TGTGCCAGCAGTAGGGGCAGGGGAAAACGGGGCTACACCTTC.

This clone appeared once. The gene calls are TRBV6-5 and TRBJ2-3; D possibly corresponds to TRBD1 (6 bases). The germline V and J ends were trimmed by 6 bases and 1 base, with 11 bases remaining between them. The germline gives CDR1 MNHEY, CDR2 SVGAGI. The CDR3 loop spans 14 amino acids. The CDR3 sequence is CASSRGQRTDTQYF. In DNA form, the CDR3 reads TGTGCCAGCAGCCGCGGACAGCGCACAGATACGCAGTATTTT.

V and J are TRBV6-2 or TRBV6-3 and TRBJ1-4; a possible D gene is TRBD1 (6 bases). The CDR3 is 15 amino acids. The germline CDR1 and CDR2 sequences are MNHEY and SVGEGT. V was pared by 6 bases and J by 5 bases, with 16 bases between. CDR3 amino acids: CASSSWGPVNEKLFF. For the CDR3, the DNA is TGTGCCAGCAGCTCTTGGGGGCCAGTCAATGAAAAACTGTTTTTT.

V is TRBV5-3 and J is TRBJ1-5; D uncertain. TRBV5-3 is an open reading frame whose function is uncertain. The ends were cut back, 5 bases at V and 9 bases at J, with 6 bases in the middle. The CDR3 loop spans 10 amino acids. The CDR3 DNA follows: TGTGCCAGAAGTCCCCGGCCCCAGCATTTT. Translating gives CARSPRPQHF.

The V and J genes are TRBV7-9 and TRBJ2-5; perhaps TRBD1 as D (6 bases). Between the trimmed V and J ends, which lost 5 bases and 0 bases, there was a span of 13 bases. Germline V gives CDR1 SEHNR, CDR2 FQNEAQ (reference sequence). There are 15 residues in the CDR3. The DNA for the CDR3 is TGTGCCAGCAGCCGAATTCAGGGGTACCAAGAGACCCAGTACTTC. Protein: CASSRIQGYQETQYF. Supplemented by reference TRBV7-9 and TRBJ2-5, the full variable domain reads DTGVSQNPRHKITKRGQNVTFRCDPISEHNRLYWYRQTLGQGPEFLTYFQNEAQLEKSRLLSDRFSAERPKGSFSTLEIQRTEQGDSAMYLCASSRIQGYQETQYFGPGTRLLVL.

The chain uses TRBV24-1 and TRBJ1-1, with D maybe TRBD1 (6 bases). Trimming shortened V by 4 bases and J by 4 bases, and 9 bases separated the two germline ends. CDR3 length: 13 residues. Germline lookup yields CDR1 KGHDR and CDR2 SFDVKD. The CDR3 protein is CATSEPGVTEAFF. CDR3 nucleotide sequence: TGTGCCACCAGTGAACCAGGGGTCACTGAAGCTTTCTTT.

This clone was seen a handful of times. The chain joins TRBV4-3 to TRBJ1-2, with D possibly matching TRBD1 (6 bases). The CDR3 contains 16 residues. Between the trimmed V and J ends, which lost 0 bases and 3 bases, there was a span of 14 bases. Germline loops: CDR1 LGHNA, CDR2 YSLEER. CDR3 DNA sequence: TGCGCCAGCAGCCAAGATTTCCCAGGGGTGGACTATGGCTACACCTTC. Translated, it gives CASSQDFPGVDYGYTF.

This clone was observed a single time. The chain has TRBV2 and TRBJ2-1, with 12 nucleotides matching TRBD2. This CDR3 region has 15 residues. With V trimmed by 1 base and J by 6 bases, 1 base remained unmatched. Germline V CDR1 and CDR2: SNHLY, FYNNEI. The CDR3 nucleotides read TGTGCCAGCAGTGAAGAACTAGCGGGGGGCAATGAGCAGTTCTTC. It yields the protein CASSEELAGGNEQFF.

V is TRBV6-5 and J is TRBJ2-5; TRBD1 aligns across 7 bases. CDR3 length: 12 amino acids. Trimming cost V 7 bases and J 3 bases; bases outside gene matches: 2. Germline assignment: CDR1 MNHEY and CDR2 SVGAGI. Here the CDR3 DNA reads TGTGCCAGCACAACAGGGGAAGAGACCCAGTACTTC. Translated, it gives CASTTGEETQYF.

The rearrangement uses TRBV30 and TRBJ1-1; TRBD1 might be the D (6 bases). CDR3 size: 15 residues. V was pared by 0 bases and J by 2 bases, with 13 bases between. Germline CDR1 is GTSNPN and CDR2 is SVGIG (reference sequence). Written as DNA, the CDR3 is TGTGCCTGGAGTGTACAGGGAACAGCTAACACTGAAGCTTTCTTT. Its translation: CAWSVQGTANTEAFF.

J is TRBJ2-2 and V is TRBV10-3, with 10 bases that match TRBD1. The CDR3 consists of 14 residues. Germline V lookup: CDR1 ENHRY, CDR2 SYGVKD. J gave up 5 bases and V 6 bases, and 3 bases lay outside the gene matches. The chain's CDR3 is CAIRDRGDTGELFF. CDR3 nucleotide sequence: TGTGCCATCAGGGACAGGGGGGATACCGGGGAGCTGTTTTTT.

This clone has more than one count but fewer than ten. The CDR3 here is CASSRGQGGSEAFF. DNA for the CDR3: TGTGCCAGTAGTAGAGGACAGGGTGGGAGTGAAGCTTTCTTT. The chain couples TRBV19 to TRBJ1-1, with 8 bases identical to TRBD1. V shed 4 bases, J shed 7 bases, and the junction held 8 bases outside the gene matches. The CDR3 is made up of 14 amino acids. Germline V gene lookup returns CDR1 LNHDA and CDR2 SQIVND (reference sequence).

The chain has TRBV7-2 and TRBJ1-5, with TRBD1 matching 8 bases. Trimming at V came to 5 bases and at J to 7 bases, leaving 10 bases not matched to a gene. The CDR3 consists of 15 residues. The germline CDR1 and CDR2 sequences are SGHTA and FQGNSA. CDR3 protein: CASSLRTGQGQPQHF. The CDR3 nucleotides read TGTGCCAGCAGCCTCAGGACAGGGCAGGGGCAGCCCCAGCATTTT.

The V and J genes are TRBV9 and TRBJ2-2; 8 nucleotides agree with TRBD2. The V gene end was trimmed by 4 bases and the J gene end by 8 bases; junction bases not matched to a gene: 10. The CDR3 totals 15 residues. Germline V CDR1 and CDR2: SGDLS, YYNGEE. This CDR3 is CASSPYAGGSGELFF. The CDR3 coding sequence is TGTGCCAGCAGCCCCTATGCGGGGGGAAGTGGGGAGCTGTTTTTT. Full variable domain (remainder filled in from reference TRBV9 and TRBJ2-2): DSGVTQTPKHLITATGQRVTLRCSPRSGDLSVYWYQQSLDQGLQFLIQYYNGEERAKGNILERFSAQQFPDLHSELNLSSLELGDSALYFCASSPYAGGSGELFFGEGSRLTVL.

This clone was counted between two and nine times. J is TRBJ2-7 and V is TRBV3-1 (or the pseudogene TRBV3-2); possibly TRBD1 for D (6 bases). The CDR3 covers 15 residues. Deletions cut 4 bases from V and 5 bases from J, with 18 bases between. Germline assignment: CDR1 LGHDT and CDR2 YNNKEL (reference sequence). Written as DNA, the CDR3 is TGTGCCAGCAGCCGAAAGGCACAGGGTACCCACGAGCAGTACTTC. Its translation: CASSRKAQGTHEQYF.

The chain has TRBV10-3 and TRBJ2-4, with 9 bases identical to TRBD2. This CDR3 has 13 residues. V shed 6 bases and J 6 bases; nucleotides not matched to a gene: 3. Germline loops: CDR1 ENHRY, CDR2 SYGVKD. The CDR3 is CAIRDSGGNIQYF. The CDR3 bases are TGTGCCATCAGGGATAGCGGGGGAAACATTCAGTACTTC.

This chain connects TRBV5-4 to TRBJ2-1, with TRBD1 matching 8 bases. J was trimmed by 4 bases and V by 2 bases; bases with no gene match: 11. The germline V gene has CDR1 SGHNT and CDR2 YYREEE (reference sequence). The CDR3 contains 17 residues. CDR3 residues: CASSLDLRTGLYNEQFF. In nucleotides, the CDR3 is TGTGCCAGCAGCTTAGATCTCAGGACAGGGCTTTACAATGAGCAGTTCTTC.

This chain uses TRBV4-3 with TRBJ2-1; 7 positions agree with TRBD1. The CDR3 has 16 amino acids. CDR1 LGHNA and CDR2 YSLEER come from the germline V gene. With V trimmed by 1 base and J by 6 bases, 9 bases remained unmatched. The CDR3: CASSQGRATGRNEQFF. The DNA of the CDR3 is TGCGCCAGCAGCCAAGGTAGGGCGACAGGGCGCAATGAGCAGTTCTTC.

CDR3 sequence reads: CASTDWGEEQYF. CDR3 DNA sequence: TGTGCCAGCACCGACTGGGGGGAAGAGCAGTACTTC. J is TRBJ2-7 and V is TRBV6-6; possibly TRBD2 for D (6 bases). This CDR3 spans 12 amino acids. CDR1 is MNHNY, CDR2 SVGAGI, per germline (reference sequence). V was pared by 7 bases and J by 7 bases, with 14 bases between.

V and J are TRBV5-1 and TRBJ2-1, with TRBD1 matching 7 bases. V lost 2 bases and J lost 8; bases outside the gene matches: 10. Per germline, CDR1 SGHRS and CDR2 YFSETQ. There are 15 residues in the CDR3. CDR3 in DNA: TGCGCCAGCAGCTTTGGGCCAGGGGGTATCTATGAGCAGTTCTTC. Encoded protein: CASSFGPGGIYEQFF.

This chain joins TRBV9 and TRBJ1-2; no clear D gene. The germline V gene has CDR1 SGDLS and CDR2 YYNGEE. Trimming shortened V by 7 bases and J by 4 bases, and 14 bases separated the two germline ends. The CDR3 has 13 residues. CDR3 protein: CASDSGRSYGYTF. The CDR3 bases are TGTGCCAGCGATTCGGGGAGGAGCTATGGCTACACCTTC. Looking up the rest from reference TRBV9 and TRBJ1-2 gives the full variable domain: DSGVTQTPKHLITATGQRVTLRCSPRSGDLSVYWYQQSLDQGLQFLIQYYNGEERAKGNILERFSAQQFPDLHSELNLSSLELGDSALYFCASDSGRSYGYTFGSGTRLTVV.

The chain links TRBV11-2 to TRBJ2-5; 10 bases line up with TRBD2. V lost 2 bases to trimming and J lost 2 bases; unmatched junction nucleotides: 11. This CDR3 spans 18 amino acids. In germline, CDR1 is SGHAT, CDR2 FQNNGV. CDR3 in DNA: TGTGCCAGCAGCTTAATCGCTCTGAGGACTAGCGGACAAGAGACCCAGTACTTC. Translated: CASSLIALRTSGQETQYF.

V usage is TRBV7-9 and J usage is TRBJ2-2; D is perhaps TRBD2 (6 bases). Trimming left V 0 bases short and J 3 bases short, with 11 bases between. CDR1 is SEHNR and CDR2 is FQNEAQ in the germline V gene (reference sequence). The CDR3 loop spans 16 amino acids. This chain's CDR3 is CASSLAGGADTGELFF. The CDR3 DNA is TGTGCCAGCAGCTTAGCAGGAGGGGCGGACACCGGGGAGCTGTTTTTT.

The rearrangement links TRBV4-2 to TRBJ2-7, with TRBD1 identical over 9 bases. Losses at the gene ends were 0 bases for V and 3 bases for J; bases not matched to a gene: 6. The CDR3 is 16 amino acids. The germline CDR1 and CDR2 sequences are LGHNA and YNFKEQ. The DNA of the CDR3 is TGTGCCAGCAGCCAAGAAGGGACAGGGCTTTTCTACGAGCAGTACTTC. Amino acids: CASSQEGTGLFYEQYF.

The genes are TRBV7-8 and TRBJ1-5; 9 positions agree with TRBD1. J lost 4 bases, V lost 3 bases, and 1 base had no gene match. From germline, CDR1 is SGHVS and CDR2 FQNEAQ. This CDR3 has 14 residues. CDR3 sequence (DNA): TGTGCCAGCAGCTTCGGACAGGGGAATCAGCCCCAGCATTTT. Amino acids: CASSFGQGNQPQHF.

Only a few counts were recorded for this clone. The V gene is TRBV14, the J gene TRBJ1-2; TRBD1 matches at 8 bases. Trimming removed 1 base from V and 8 bases from J; junction bases left unmatched: 9. The germline V gene has CDR1 SGHDN and CDR2 FVKESK. This CDR3 comprises 15 residues. The CDR3 loop is CASSQGTGLFYGYTF. The CDR3 bases are TGTGCCAGCAGCCAAGGGACAGGGCTCTTCTACGGCTACACCTTC.

On this clone: Other DNA sequences from this sample encode an identical CDR3 as well. This sequence joins TRBV2 and TRBJ2-7; TRBD1 is a possible D gene (5 bases). V was pared by 4 bases and J by 4 bases, with 8 bases between. The CDR3 runs 12 residues. Germline V gene sequence: CDR1 SNHLY, CDR2 FYNNEI. The CDR3 sequence is CASSATGYEQYF. For the CDR3, the DNA is TGTGCCAGCAGTGCTACAGGATACGAGCAGTACTTC.

This clone was counted between two and nine times. V usage is TRBV5-6 and J usage is TRBJ1-4, with D possibly being TRBD1 (6 bases). Germline V CDR1 and CDR2: SGHDT, YYEEEE. Trimming cost V 0 bases and J 8 bases, with 14 bases left between them. The CDR3 length is 15 residues. The CDR3: CASSLEAGAQEKLFF. The CDR3 nucleotides read TGTGCCAGCAGCTTGGAAGCGGGGGCGCAGGAAAAACTGTTTTTT.

CDR3: CASKITSGDYNEQFF. CDR3 DNA: TGTGCCAGCAAGATCACTAGCGGGGATTACAATGAGCAGTTCTTC. V gene TRBV6-5 combines with J gene TRBJ2-1; the match to TRBD2 covers 10 bases. The CDR3 runs to 15 residues. CDR1 is MNHEY and CDR2 is SVGAGI in the germline V gene. With V trimmed by 7 bases and J by 4 bases, 7 bases remained unmatched.